Each of the 20 T cell receptor beta chains below was sequenced from the same sample in a study of T cell repertoires in cytomegalovirus infection. The antigens for these receptors are not known. MiXCR, applied by TCRdb to the reads, yields one record per CDR3 protein. The sample consists of 750,000 to 900,000 distinct CDR3 sequences, about 27% of them appearing once. Sequencing was performed on cultured CD8+ T cells from PBMCs, taken from culture after CMV antigen stimulation. The receptors come from a human donor in good health (CMV status not recorded). Some clones in this sample may be carry-over from other donors' samples.

This clonotype turned up a few times. The junction departs from the called germline gene at one end, perhaps through a read error. The CDR3 here is CASTSSGSSQPQHF. The CDR3, as DNA: TGTGCCAGTACAAGTTCGGGAAGCAGTCAGCCCCAGCATTTT. This chain uses TRBV19 with TRBJ1-5; D is unresolved. Germline V gene lookup returns CDR1 LNHDA and CDR2 SQIVND (reference sequence). This CDR3 comprises 14 residues.

The sample holds a few counts of this clonotype. The J gene is TRBJ2-7, the V gene TRBV7-8; weak D call: TRBD1 (6 bases). The CDR3 runs 13 residues. V was pared by 3 bases and J by 6 bases, with 12 bases between. The germline V gene encodes CDR1 SGHVS and CDR2 FQNEAQ. CDR3 DNA sequence: TGTGCCAGCAGCTTCGGCTCCAGGGGCGAGCAGTACGTC. This encodes CASSFGSRGEQYV.

The chain has TRBV2 and TRBJ2-7, with a weak D call TRBD1 (8 bases). CDR3 length: 14 residues. CDR1 SNHLY and CDR2 FYNNEI come from the germline V gene. The V gene lost 11 bases and the J gene lost 0 bases, with 17 bases spanning the gap. CDR3 residues: CAQAGQGASYEQYF. The CDR3 bases are TGTGCCCAAGCGGGGCAGGGGGCCTCCTACGAGCAGTACTTC.

This clonotype has only a few counts. The V call is TRBV15, the J call TRBJ2-5; D is uncertain. V was shortened by 8 bases and J by 3 bases, with 16 bases between the two germline ends. In germline, CDR1 is LNHNV, CDR2 YYDKDF (reference sequence). The CDR3 extends over 14 amino acids. The CDR3 nucleotides are TGTGCCACCGGTAAACTCGGTCGAAAAGAGACCCAGTACTTC. Protein sequence: CATGKLGRKETQYF.

This clonotype was observed a few times. V is TRBV11-3 and J is TRBJ2-1; weak D call: TRBD2 (6 bases). With 4 bases removed from V and 1 base from J, the gap between germline ends came to 14 bases. This CDR3 has 16 residues. In germline, CDR1 is SGHNT, CDR2 YENEEA. This CDR3 is CASSSPGSGSYNEQFF. Here the CDR3 DNA reads TGTGCCAGCAGCTCCCCGGGTAGCGGATCCTACAATGAGCAGTTCTTC. Variable domain in full (rest from reference TRBV11-3 and TRBJ2-1): EAGVVQSPRYKIIEKKQPVAFWCNPISGHNTLYWYLQNLGQGPELLIRYENEEAVDDSQLPKDRFSAERLKGVDSTLKIQPAELGDSAVYLCASSSPGSGSYNEQFFGPGTRLTVL.

V is TRBV27 and J is TRBJ2-7, with 7 bases matching TRBD1. The V gene end was trimmed by 3 bases and the J gene end by 6 bases; junction bases not matched to a gene: 8. The CDR3 loop spans 14 amino acids. Germline V gene sequence: CDR1 MNHEY, CDR2 SMNVEV (reference sequence). CDR3 residues: CASSFWTGNSEQYF. The DNA for the CDR3 is TGTGCCAGCAGTTTTTGGACAGGTAACTCCGAGCAGTACTTC.

This clonotype was detected a few times. V usage is TRBV4-1 and J usage is TRBJ2-1, with 9 bases that match TRBD2. Germline trimming cut 0 bases from V and 9 bases from J; bases unmatched to any gene: 18. Germline CDR1 is MGHRA and CDR2 is YSYEKL. The CDR3 sequence is 19 residues long. CDR3 nucleotides: TGCGCCAGCAGCCAAGAGAGTGCTATGGTTTTAGCGGGGGACGGTGAGCAGTTCTTC. It specifies CASSQESAMVLAGDGEQFF.

This clonotype appeared a few times. This chain uses TRBV24-1 with TRBJ1-1, with a weak D call TRBD1 (5 bases). The V gene's germline CDR1 is KGHDR and CDR2 SFDVKD. The CDR3 consists of 15 residues. Trimming removed 7 bases at V and 5 bases at J, with 19 bases between. The CDR3 loop is CATSPAGRGDTEAFF. CDR3 in DNA: TGTGCCACCAGCCCCGCGGGGAGGGGTGATACTGAAGCTTTCTTT.

This clonotype was seen only a few times. This chain connects TRBV4-1 to TRBJ1-2; tentative D call: TRBD1 (6 bases). Germline assignment: CDR1 MGHRA and CDR2 YSYEKL. The CDR3 extends over 13 amino acids. V was cut by 7 bases and J by 7 bases, with 16 bases left in between. CDR3 residues: CASTNGGQSGYTF. The CDR3 region has the DNA TGCGCCAGCACAAACGGGGGGCAGTCTGGCTACACCTTC.

This clonotype was found many times. The J gene is TRBJ2-5, the V gene TRBV12-5; D gene uncertain. This CDR3 is built from 15 residues. Germline V lookup: CDR1 LGHNT, CDR2 FRNRAP. V lost 2 bases and J 0 bases, leaving 10 bases between the germline ends. DNA for the CDR3: TGTGCTAGTGGTTTGTGGCGAGCGAACCAAGAGACCCAGTACTTC. This codes for CASGLWRANQETQYF.

The rearrangement joins TRBV6-2 or TRBV6-3 to TRBJ2-2; D uncertain. From germline, CDR1 is MNHEY and CDR2 SVGEGT. V was shortened by 5 bases and J by 5 bases, with 6 bases between the two germline ends. This CDR3 comprises 12 residues. The CDR3 protein is CASSDLTGELFF. The DNA of the CDR3 is TGTGCCAGCAGTGACCTAACCGGGGAGCTGTTTTTT.

This rearrangement joins TRBV6-2 or TRBV6-3 to TRBJ2-2; possible D gene TRBD2, 6 bases. Germline CDR1 reads MNHEY; CDR2 reads SVGEGT. Trimming cost V 3 bases and J 6 bases, with 14 bases left between them. The CDR3 sequence is 15 residues long. The CDR3 sequence is CASSYVRSGAGELFF. The CDR3 region has the DNA TGTGCCAGCAGTTATGTGCGGTCGGGAGCCGGGGAGCTGTTTTTT.

The CDR3 reads CASSLLSGPGETQYF. Here the CDR3 DNA reads TGCGCCAGCAGCCTCCTTTCTGGGCCAGGGGAGACCCAGTACTTC. The chain employs TRBV5-1 and TRBJ2-5; perhaps TRBD1 as D (5 bases). Germline V gives CDR1 SGHRS, CDR2 YFSETQ. V dropped 4 bases and J dropped 5 bases, with 18 bases sitting between them. The CDR3 length is 15 residues.

Worth noting for this clonotype: A read error may explain this, as a much larger clone is one base away. J is TRBJ1-2 and V is TRBV7-6; TRBD1 is a possible D gene (6 bases). V was pared by 1 base and J by 4 bases, with 10 bases between. Per germline, CDR1 SGHVS and CDR2 FNYEAQ. This CDR3 comprises 14 residues. Here the CDR3 reads CASSLVGGAYGYTF. The CDR3 bases are TGTGCCAGCAGCTTAGTCGGGGGCGCCTATGGCTACACCTTC.

The chain combines TRBV12-5 with TRBJ2-1, with D tentatively TRBD1 (6 bases). Germline loops: CDR1 LGHNT, CDR2 FRNRAP. Between the trimmed V and J ends, which lost 8 bases and 1 base, there was a span of 6 bases. There are 12 residues in the CDR3. Here the CDR3 reads CASQGSYNEQFF. The CDR3, as DNA: TGTGCTAGTCAGGGGTCCTACAATGAGCAGTTCTTC.

This chain joins TRBV2 and TRBJ1-6; 10 nucleotides agree with TRBD1. The CDR3 runs to 13 residues. Germline loops: CDR1 SNHLY, CDR2 FYNNEI. The CDR3 bases are TGTGTCAGGACCGGGACAGGGGAATCACCCCTCCACTTT. Translating gives CVRTGTGESPLHF. The whole variable domain, remainder taken from reference TRBV2 and TRBJ1-6, is EPEVTQTPSHQVTQMGQEVILRCVPISNHLYFYWYRQILGQKVEFLVSFYNNEISEKSEIFDDQFSVERPDGSNFTLKIRSTKLEDSAMYFCVRTGTGESPLHFGNGTRLTVT.

The chain is built from TRBV4-3 and TRBJ2-2; D is perhaps TRBD1 (6 bases). The CDR3 is 15 residues long. Per the germline V gene, CDR1 is LGHNA and CDR2 is YSLEER. V lost 3 bases and J 4 bases, leaving 12 bases between the germline ends. CDR3 sequence: CASSHPGTPTGELFF. CDR3 DNA sequence: TGCGCCAGCAGCCACCCCGGGACACCCACCGGGGAGCTGTTTTTT.

This clonotype was counted only a few times. The genes are TRBV13 and TRBJ1-2; 10 positions agree with TRBD1. Per the germline V gene, CDR1 is PRHDT and CDR2 is FYEKMQ (reference sequence). The CDR3 is 17 amino acids. The V segment lost 5 bases and the J segment 0 bases; nucleotides outside the gene matches: 9. CDR3 protein: CASSPRGQGSSNYGYTF. The CDR3 nucleotides are TGTGCCAGCAGCCCGAGGGGACAGGGGTCTTCTAACTATGGCTACACCTTC.

The rearrangement joins TRBV7-4 to TRBJ2-2; 8 bases agree with TRBD1. In germline, CDR1 is SGHVT, CDR2 SQSDAQ. Trimming at V came to 7 bases and at J to 8 bases, leaving 9 bases not matched to a gene. The CDR3 loop spans 14 amino acids. The CDR3 here is CASTPQGAGGELFF. CDR3 in DNA: TGTGCCAGCACCCCCCAGGGGGCTGGTGGGGAGCTGTTTTTT.

This clonotype was seen a handful of times. The chain carries TRBV6-2 or TRBV6-3 and TRBJ2-5; no clear D gene. Germline loops: CDR1 MNHEY, CDR2 SVGEGT. The CDR3 length is 14 residues. V was pared by 2 bases and J by 5 bases, with 12 bases between. In DNA form, the CDR3 reads TGTGCCAGCAGTTACGCAGGCCGATCGGAGACCCAGTACTTC. Translated, it gives CASSYAGRSETQYF.